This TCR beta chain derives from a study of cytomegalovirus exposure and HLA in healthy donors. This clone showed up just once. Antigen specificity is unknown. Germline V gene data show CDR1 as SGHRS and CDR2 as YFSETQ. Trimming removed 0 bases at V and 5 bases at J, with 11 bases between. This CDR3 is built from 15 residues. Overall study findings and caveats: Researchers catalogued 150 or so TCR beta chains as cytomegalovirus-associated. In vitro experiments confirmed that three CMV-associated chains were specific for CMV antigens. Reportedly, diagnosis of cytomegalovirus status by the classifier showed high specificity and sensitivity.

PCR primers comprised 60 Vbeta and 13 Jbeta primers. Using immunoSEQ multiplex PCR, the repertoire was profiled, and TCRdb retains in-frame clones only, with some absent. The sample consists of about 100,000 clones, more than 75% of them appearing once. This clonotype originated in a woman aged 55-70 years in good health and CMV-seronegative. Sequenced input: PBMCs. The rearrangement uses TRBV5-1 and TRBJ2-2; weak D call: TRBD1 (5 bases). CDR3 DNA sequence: TGCGCCAGCAGCTTGGCCCGAACAGGAACCGGGGAGCTGTTTTTT. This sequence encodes CASSLARTGTGELFF. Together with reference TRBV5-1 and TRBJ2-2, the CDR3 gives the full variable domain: KAGVTQTPRYLIKTRGQQVTLSCSPISGHRSVSWYQQTPGQGLQFLFEYFSETQRNKGNFPGRFSGRQFSNSRSEMNVSTLELGDSALYLCASSLARTGTGELFFGEGSRLTVL.